This TCR beta chain is drawn from a study of blood T cell repertoires in COVID-19 (dated by TCRdb to the early 2020s). About the study as a whole: Collaborator samples came from the United States, Italy and Spain and covered acute and convalescent phases of COVID-19. The material from the prospective study consisted of cDNA or gDNA derived from T cells, B-cell-depleted T cells, or PBMCs. The dataset comprised deeply sampled blood TCRbeta repertoires from subjects exposed to, actively infected with, or recovered from COVID-19. A freely available public database, intended as a resource for researchers studying the immune response to SARS-CoV-2, is where the repertoires were released. Samples came from the ongoing ImmuneRACE study (first 160 participants) plus 1,254 subjects from 6 global collaborators. Nearly every sample came with metadata listing a de-identified subject ID, COVID-19 status, age in years and sex. Where available, HLA class I and class II types were obtained from metadata supplied by the sample provider rather than from assay-based typing. Overall results and qualifications from the work: Clinical and demographic metadata were provided uncurated, with the amount varying by source and participant.

Collaborating institutions collected whole blood in K2EDTA tubes following their own protocols. For TCRbeta analysis, collaborators shipped samples as frozen whole blood, isolated PBMCs, or DNA extracted from either of those sample types. To note about this clone: Its antigen is still unknown. No clone much larger than this one lies a single base away; base qualities are absent.

The CDR3 holds 15 amino acids from the cysteine to the phenylalanine. Kept here is only the CDR3 DNA, which spans 45 bases and is read in frame from base 1. V is cut by 5 bases and J by 4 bases, and the space between the germline ends is 17 bases. The germline V gene encodes CDR1 SEHNR and CDR2 FQNEAQ (reference sequence). The immunoSEQ Assay, a bias-controlled multiplex PCR, was used to amplify TCRbeta CDR3 regions from genomic DNA. As for the authors' bioinformatics: Within the assay, amplification of reference gene primers was used to estimate how many nucleated cells each sample contained. Sequence reads were collapsed and filtered to measure the absolute abundance of every unique TCRbeta CDR3 rearrangement. Productive Simpson clonality was computed per sample as the square root of Simpson's diversity index over productive rearrangements. The source is immuneACCESS, and TCRdb retained only in-frame sequences with V and J called. Part of the clones is not carried over; for the studies checked, unresolved V genes explain less than half of this, and the remainder is unexplained. V and J calls and clone size follow that table, whereas D and trimming were derived from the DNA. The sample includes about 140,000 clones, with almost 90% observed a single time. Of the sample, over 1.5% falls within the top ten clones.

The sequence came from an older woman with acute or convalescent COVID-19. Material for sequencing was peripheral blood. The chain joins TRBV7-9 to TRBJ1-1; perhaps TRBD1 is the D gene, with 5 bases matching. The CDR3 protein: CASSTTGLDVTEAFF. The DNA sequence reads TGTGCCAGCAGCACGACGGGACTTGATGTCACTGAAGCTTTCTTT.